This T cell receptor beta chain was captured in a study of neoadjuvant nivolumab and ipilimumab in lung cancer. Sequencing was performed with immunoSEQ multiplex PCR; in TCRdb, only in-frame clones are kept and a portion is missing. The sample has 25,000 to 30,000 clones; about 70% are singletons. This clone was observed once. The antigen remains undetermined. This CDR3 has 16 amino acids. Germline CDR1 and CDR2: SGHRS and YFSETQ. Trimming at V came to 0 bases and at J to 1 base, leaving 3 bases not matched to a gene. Study-level findings and limits: Pretherapy blood TCR richness correlated positively with resected tumor richness. Compared with tumor-adjacent uninvolved lung, resected tumors showed greater richness and clonality. A small number of samples were TCR sequenced. From pretherapy to surgery, tumor richness and clonality rose with dual therapy.

The source was tumor tissue, collected after neoadjuvant nivolumab, alone or with ipilimumab, at or shortly before surgery. The source of this sequence is an adult with non-small cell lung cancer. The chain uses TRBV5-1 and TRBJ2-3; TRBD2 agrees at 9 bases. DNA for the CDR3: TGCGCCAGCAGCTTGGGAGTAGCGGGGGGCACAGATACGCAGTATTTT. Translated: CASSLGVAGGTDTQYF.